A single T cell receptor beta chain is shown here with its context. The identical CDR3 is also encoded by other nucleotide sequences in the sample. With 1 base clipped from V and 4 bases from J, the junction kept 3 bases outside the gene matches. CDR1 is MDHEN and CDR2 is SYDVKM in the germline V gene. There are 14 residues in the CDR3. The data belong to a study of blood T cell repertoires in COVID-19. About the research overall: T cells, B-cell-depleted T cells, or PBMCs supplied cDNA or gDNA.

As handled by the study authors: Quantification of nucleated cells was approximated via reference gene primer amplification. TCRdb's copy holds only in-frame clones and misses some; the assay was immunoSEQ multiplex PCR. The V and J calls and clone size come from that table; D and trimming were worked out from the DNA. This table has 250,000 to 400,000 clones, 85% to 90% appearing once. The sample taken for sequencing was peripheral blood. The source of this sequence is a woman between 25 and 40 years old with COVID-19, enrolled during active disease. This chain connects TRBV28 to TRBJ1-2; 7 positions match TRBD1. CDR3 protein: CASSLSTGSYGYTF. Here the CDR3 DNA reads TGTGCCAGCAGTTTATCGACAGGGTCCTATGGCTACACCTTC.